The 26 T cell receptor beta chains reported below all come from one sample, sequenced in a study of blood T cell repertoires in COVID-19. Measured with immunoSEQ multiplex PCR; TCRdb has only the in-frame clones, and not every one. The sample comprises 130,000 or so clones, 80% to 85% of which are singletons, and over 1.1% rests with the top ten. The sample comprised peripheral blood. Receptors were obtained from a man in his sixties with acute or convalescent COVID-19.

V usage is TRBV5-1 and J usage is TRBJ1-6; 7 bases map to TRBD1. Germline V gene lookup returns CDR1 SGHRS and CDR2 YFSETQ. This CDR3 spans 17 amino acids. V lost 0 bases and J lost 9; bases outside the gene matches: 12. CDR3 sequence reads: CASSLEGARDGGSPLHF. The CDR3 nucleotides read TGCGCCAGCAGCTTGGAGGGGGCGAGAGACGGCGGTTCACCCCTCCACTTT. Drawing the rest from reference TRBV5-1 and TRBJ1-6, the complete variable domain is KAGVTQTPRYLIKTRGQQVTLSCSPISGHRSVSWYQQTPGQGLQFLFEYFSETQRNKGNFPGRFSGRQFSNSRSEMNVSTLELGDSALYLCASSLEGARDGGSPLHFGNGTRLTVT.

The chain has TRBV2 and TRBJ2-5; TRBD1 agrees at 9 bases. V dropped 5 bases and J dropped 4; count of bases not matched to a gene: 2. The CDR3 has 13 residues. Germline loops: CDR1 SNHLY, CDR2 FYNNEI. The CDR3 DNA sequence: TGTGCCAGCAGTCGGGGACAGGGAGAGACCCAGTACTTC. This translates into CASSRGQGETQYF.

The rearrangement joins TRBV3-1 (or the pseudogene TRBV3-2) to TRBJ2-5, with TRBD1 as a possible D gene (5 bases). CDR3 length equals 15 residues. Germline V gene lookup returns CDR1 LGHDT and CDR2 YNNKEL (reference sequence). V was trimmed by 0 bases and J by 4 bases, leaving 12 bases between them. The CDR3 here is CASSQELRVGETQYF. Written as DNA, the CDR3 is TGTGCCAGCAGCCAAGAGCTCAGGGTAGGAGAGACCCAGTACTTC.

The chain employs TRBV7-9 and TRBJ2-6; 8 bases align to TRBD2. Germline values: CDR1 SEHNR, CDR2 FQNEAQ (reference sequence). The V gene end was trimmed by 9 bases and the J gene end by 2 bases; junction bases not matched to a gene: 9. CDR3 length equals 16 residues. The CDR3 nucleotides read TGTGCCAGTTCCCCCCCGGGGGGGACTGGGGCCAACGTCCTGACTTTC. Amino acids: CASSPPGGTGANVLTF. Supplemented by reference TRBV7-9 and TRBJ2-6, the full variable domain reads DTGVSQNPRHKITKRGQNVTFRCDPISEHNRLYWYRQTLGQGPEFLTYFQNEAQLEKSRLLSDRFSAERPKGSFSTLEIQRTEQGDSAMYLCASSPPGGTGANVLTFGAGSRLTVL.

The V and J genes are TRBV2 and TRBJ2-3, with TRBD1 identical over 9 bases. V gave up 6 bases and J gave up 3 bases; unmatched junction bases: 7. CDR1 SNHLY and CDR2 FYNNEI come from the germline V gene. This CDR3 comprises 15 residues. CDR3 coding DNA: TGTGCCAGCAGGGTAGACAGGGGGGCGACAGATACGCAGTATTTT. It yields the protein CASRVDRGATDTQYF.

This sequence joins TRBV4-1 and TRBJ2-7; 7 positions match TRBD2. V lost 0 bases to trimming and J lost 4 bases; unmatched junction nucleotides: 9. CDR3 length: 16 amino acids. Per germline, CDR1 MGHRA and CDR2 YSYEKL. The CDR3 DNA sequence: TGCGCCAGCAGCCAAGATCGAGGCGGGGGACCATACGAGCAGTACTTC. Translation gives CASSQDRGGGPYEQYF.

V is TRBV25-1 and J is TRBJ1-3, with D perhaps TRBD1 (6 bases). The germline V gene has CDR1 MGHDK and CDR2 SYGVNS. Deletions cut 3 bases from V and 2 bases from J, with 14 bases between. The CDR3 is 16 residues long. This chain's CDR3 is CASSDRLDRTGNTIYF. For the CDR3, the DNA is TGTGCCAGCAGTGACCGGCTCGACAGGACTGGAAACACCATATATTTT. Drawing the rest from reference TRBV25-1 and TRBJ1-3, the complete variable domain is EADIYQTPRYLVIGTGKKITLECSQTMGHDKMYWYQQDPGMELHLIHYSYGVNSTEKGDLSSESTVSRIRTEHFPLTLESARPSHTSQYLCASSDRLDRTGNTIYFGEGSWLTVV.

The V call is TRBV14, the J call TRBJ1-4; possibly TRBD1 for D (6 bases). The CDR3 contains 15 residues. The germline CDR1 and CDR2 sequences are SGHDN and FVKESK. Trimming left V 4 bases short and J 0 bases short, with 9 bases between. The CDR3 sequence: CASSRRQATNEKLFF. The CDR3 region has the DNA TGTGCCAGCAGCCGCCGACAGGCAACTAATGAAAAACTGTTTTTT.

This clone came up a few times. The chain recombines TRBV27 with TRBJ1-5; 8 bases line up with TRBD1. The CDR3 extends over 12 amino acids. V lost 4 bases, J lost 8 bases, and 1 base stayed unmatched. Germline V gives CDR1 MNHEY, CDR2 SMNVEV (reference sequence). CDR3 protein: CASSSQGEPQHF. The CDR3 region has the DNA TGTGCCAGCAGTTCACAGGGGGAGCCCCAGCATTTT.

The chain couples TRBV7-3 to TRBJ2-3; D is unresolved. This CDR3 comprises 15 residues. With 0 bases removed from V and 3 bases from J, the gap between germline ends came to 10 bases. The germline CDR1 and CDR2 sequences are SGHTA and FQGTGA. CDR3 DNA: TGTGCCAGCAGCTTAACCCCTGATACTACAGATACGCAGTATTTT. Translation: CASSLTPDTTDTQYF.

This chain uses TRBV10-3 with TRBJ2-5; D unclear. Germline V lookup: CDR1 ENHRY, CDR2 SYGVKD. Trimming shortened V by 0 bases and J by 2 bases, and 7 bases separated the two germline ends. The CDR3 runs to 14 residues. This chain's CDR3 is CAISESQIQETQYF. DNA of the CDR3: TGTGCCATCAGTGAGTCGCAGATTCAAGAGACCCAGTACTTC.

The rearrangement links TRBV7-9 to TRBJ2-7; TRBD2 aligns across 8 bases. Germline CDR1 is SEHNR and CDR2 is FQNEAQ (reference sequence). This CDR3 is 16 amino acids long. Trimming removed 5 bases from V and 4 bases from J; junction bases left unmatched: 13. CDR3 sequence reads: CASSPGLGLESYEQYF. The CDR3 nucleotides read TGTGCCAGCAGCCCCGGACTGGGACTAGAGTCTTACGAGCAGTACTTC.

CDR3 amino acids: CASNEWSENTEAFF. For the CDR3, the DNA is TGCGCCAGCAATGAATGGTCAGAGAACACTGAAGCTTTCTTT. The rearrangement uses TRBV10-2 and TRBJ1-1; D not resolved. Trimming took 7 bases from V and 1 from J, leaving 13 bases between them. The CDR3 is 14 amino acids. Germline assignment: CDR1 WSHSY and CDR2 SAAADI.

The gene calls are TRBV18 and TRBJ1-4, with TRBD1 matching 9 bases. Trimming cost V 5 bases and J 7 bases; bases outside gene matches: 5. Per the germline V gene, CDR1 is KGHSH and CDR2 is LQKENI. The CDR3 is 14 amino acids. The CDR3 loop reads CASSRRTGVEKLFF. CDR3 nucleotide sequence: TGTGCCAGCTCAAGACGGACAGGGGTTGAAAAACTGTTTTTT.

The rearrangement joins TRBV27 to TRBJ1-5, with TRBD1 identical over 8 bases. J was trimmed by 2 bases and V by 6 bases; bases with no gene match: 3. Germline V gene sequence: CDR1 MNHEY, CDR2 SMNVEV (reference sequence). This CDR3 spans 14 amino acids. For the CDR3, the DNA is TGTGCCAGCAGGATGACAGGGGGCAATCAGCCCCAGCATTTT. It is translated as CASRMTGGNQPQHF.

The chain recombines TRBV15 with TRBJ1-4; no clear D gene. Germline CDR1 and CDR2: LNHNV and YYDKDF (reference sequence). This CDR3 region has 14 residues. The V gene lost 1 base and the J gene lost 4 bases, with 7 bases spanning the gap. CDR3 in amino acids: CATSRAGLNEKLFF. The CDR3 bases are TGTGCCACCAGCAGAGCTGGGCTTAATGAAAAACTGTTTTTT.

The sample holds one count of this clone. The rearrangement uses TRBV11-2 and TRBJ2-5, with 8 bases that match TRBD2. This CDR3 region has 14 residues. J gave up 7 bases and V 3 bases, and 7 bases lay outside the gene matches. Germline V gene lookup returns CDR1 SGHAT and CDR2 FQNNGV. CDR3 region: CASSFMGLEWTQYF. The CDR3 DNA sequence: TGTGCCAGCAGCTTTATGGGACTAGAGTGGACCCAGTACTTC.

The sample holds a few counts of this clone. The V call is TRBV27, the J call TRBJ1-2; TRBD1 is a possible D gene (6 bases). Germline V gene lookup returns CDR1 MNHEY and CDR2 SMNVEV (reference sequence). V was clipped by 6 bases and J by 4 bases, with 21 bases between them. CDR3 length equals 16 residues. The CDR3 nucleotides read TGTGCCAGCAGCCCGTCAACAGGGCTTAGAGGCTATGGCTACACCTTC. Translation: CASSPSTGLRGYGYTF.

The genes are TRBV21-1 and TRBJ2-3; TRBD2 is the table's D call, not checked against the DNA. TRBV21-1 is reported as a pseudogene. The CDR3 runs to 16 residues. As DNA, the CDR3 is TGTGCCAGCAGCAAAGGGGTAGCGGATAGCACAGATACGCAGTATTTT. Protein product: CASSKGVADSTDTQYF.

The chain employs TRBV2 and TRBJ2-7; D is unclear. V gave up 5 bases and J gave up 3 bases, with 29 bases separating them. Germline V gene data show CDR1 as SNHLY and CDR2 as FYNNEI. The CDR3 sequence is 19 residues long. In DNA, the CDR3 is TGTGCCAGCAGTCTTAGACATAGTAGGTCCCATCAGGTATACTACGAGCAGTACTTC. Translating it yields CASSLRHSRSHQVYYEQYF.

The genes are TRBV5-1 and TRBJ1-2; maybe TRBD1 (6 bases). This CDR3 has 13 residues. The ends were cut back, 4 bases at V and 2 bases at J, with 9 bases in the middle. The V gene's germline CDR1 is SGHRS and CDR2 YFSETQ. The CDR3: CASSRDINYGYTF. DNA for the CDR3: TGCGCCAGCAGCCGGGACATCAACTATGGCTACACCTTC.

Only a few counts were recorded for this clone. The chain carries TRBV5-1 and TRBJ1-4; TRBD1 matches 10 bases. The CDR3 covers 14 residues. V dropped 2 bases and J dropped 7; count of bases not matched to a gene: 2. Germline assignment: CDR1 SGHRS and CDR2 YFSETQ. The CDR3 DNA is TGCGCCAGCAGCTTAGGGACAGGGGCTGAAAAACTGTTTTTT. Its translation: CASSLGTGAEKLFF. Looking up the rest from reference TRBV5-1 and TRBJ1-4 gives the full variable domain: KAGVTQTPRYLIKTRGQQVTLSCSPISGHRSVSWYQQTPGQGLQFLFEYFSETQRNKGNFPGRFSGRQFSNSRSEMNVSTLELGDSALYLCASSLGTGAEKLFFGSGTQLSVL.

The V and J genes are TRBV28 and TRBJ2-5, with TRBD2 matching over 12 bases. Unmatched junction bases numbered 5, after V lost 5 bases and J lost 1 base. Per germline, CDR1 MDHEN and CDR2 SYDVKM. The CDR3 covers 16 residues. The CDR3 region has the DNA TGTGCCAGCAGTCGACTAGCGGGGGCACCCCAAGAGACCCAGTACTTC. Translating it yields CASSRLAGAPQETQYF.

The rearrangement uses TRBV9 and TRBJ2-3, with 7 bases that match TRBD1. There are 17 residues in the CDR3. V shed 4 bases, J shed 0 bases, and the junction held 11 bases outside the gene matches. The V gene's germline CDR1 is SGDLS and CDR2 YYNGEE. CDR3 loop: CASSPALQGKSTDTQYF. DNA for the CDR3: TGTGCCAGCAGCCCTGCCCTACAGGGGAAGAGCACAGATACGCAGTATTTT. Together with reference TRBV9 and TRBJ2-3, the CDR3 gives the full variable domain: DSGVTQTPKHLITATGQRVTLRCSPRSGDLSVYWYQQSLDQGLQFLIQYYNGEERAKGNILERFSAQQFPDLHSELNLSSLELGDSALYFCASSPALQGKSTDTQYFGPGTRLTVL.

The CDR3 loop is CASSPRGSGAYNEQFF. For the CDR3, the DNA is TGCGCCAGCAGCCCCCGGGGGAGCGGGGCCTACAATGAGCAGTTCTTC. The chain links TRBV5-1 to TRBJ2-1, with TRBD2 identical over 7 bases. V lost 4 bases and J lost 2; bases outside the gene matches: 9. Germline assignment: CDR1 SGHRS and CDR2 YFSETQ. CDR3 length: 16 amino acids. The variable domain in full, completed from reference TRBV5-1 and TRBJ2-1, reads KAGVTQTPRYLIKTRGQQVTLSCSPISGHRSVSWYQQTPGQGLQFLFEYFSETQRNKGNFPGRFSGRQFSNSRSEMNVSTLELGDSALYLCASSPRGSGAYNEQFFGPGTRLTVL.

This chain joins TRBV19 and TRBJ1-5; D remains ambiguous. Germline values: CDR1 LNHDA, CDR2 SQIVND (reference sequence). There are 13 residues in the CDR3. V was cut by 6 bases and J by 4 bases, with 10 bases left in between. CDR3 loop: CASSWSENQPQHF. DNA for the CDR3: TGTGCCAGTAGCTGGTCGGAGAATCAGCCCCAGCATTTT.